This TCR beta chain was sequenced in a study of shared clonotypes between healthy human individuals. As for the study in general: Each donor's CD8 memory used one plate, CD8 naive two, each CD4 subset three.

CDR3 length: 23 residues. Unmatched junction bases numbered 20, after V lost 2 bases and J lost 0 bases. The V gene's germline CDR1 is LNHNV and CDR2 YYDKDF (reference sequence). Per the authors' pipeline: Owing to the provision of junction-only sequences devoid of quality scores by immunoSEQ, filtering differed. Clones were sequenced by immunoSEQ multiplex PCR, and TCRdb holds only the in-frame ones, with some missing. V and J calls plus clone size are reproduced from that table; the DNA served to infer D and trimming. The repertoire holds approximately 2,300,000 clones, with 80% to 95% as singletons.

This TCR came from a man younger than 35 in good health. Some clones in this sample may be carry-over from other donors' samples. The source material was naive CD4+ T cells from PBMCs. Documented subset: CD45RA+ positively selected. The chain joins TRBV15 to TRBJ2-4, with 12 nucleotides matching TRBD2. CDR3 DNA sequence: TGTGCCACCAGCAGACCCACGGGTGGACTAGCGGGGAAACTCCTCCTAGCCAAAAACATTCAGTACTTC. It codes for CATSRPTGGLAGKLLLAKNIQYF.